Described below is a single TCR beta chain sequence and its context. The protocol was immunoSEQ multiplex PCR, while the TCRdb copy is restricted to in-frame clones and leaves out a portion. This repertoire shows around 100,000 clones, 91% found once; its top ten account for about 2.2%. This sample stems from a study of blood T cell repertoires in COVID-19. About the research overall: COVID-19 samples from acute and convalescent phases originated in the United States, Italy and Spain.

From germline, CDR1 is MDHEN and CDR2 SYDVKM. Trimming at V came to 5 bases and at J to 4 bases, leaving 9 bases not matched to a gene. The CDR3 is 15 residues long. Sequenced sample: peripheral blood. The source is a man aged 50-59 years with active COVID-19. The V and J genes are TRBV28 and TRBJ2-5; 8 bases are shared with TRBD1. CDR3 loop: CASSRTSGGVETQYF. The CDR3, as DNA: TGTGCCAGCAGTCGAACCTCAGGGGGCGTAGAGACCCAGTACTTC.